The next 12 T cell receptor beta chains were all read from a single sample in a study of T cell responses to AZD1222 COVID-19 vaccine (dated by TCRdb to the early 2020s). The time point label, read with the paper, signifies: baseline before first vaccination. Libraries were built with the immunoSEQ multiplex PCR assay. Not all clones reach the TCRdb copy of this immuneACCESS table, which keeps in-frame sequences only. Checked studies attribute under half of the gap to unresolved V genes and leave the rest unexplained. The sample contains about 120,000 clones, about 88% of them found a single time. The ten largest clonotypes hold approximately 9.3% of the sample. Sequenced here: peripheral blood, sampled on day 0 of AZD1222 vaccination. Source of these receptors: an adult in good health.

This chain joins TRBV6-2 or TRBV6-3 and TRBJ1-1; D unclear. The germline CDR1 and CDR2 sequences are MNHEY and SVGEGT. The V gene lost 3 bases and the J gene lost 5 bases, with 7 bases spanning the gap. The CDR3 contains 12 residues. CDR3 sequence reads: CASSYWETEAFF. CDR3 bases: TGTGCCAGCAGTTATTGGGAAACTGAAGCTTTCTTT.

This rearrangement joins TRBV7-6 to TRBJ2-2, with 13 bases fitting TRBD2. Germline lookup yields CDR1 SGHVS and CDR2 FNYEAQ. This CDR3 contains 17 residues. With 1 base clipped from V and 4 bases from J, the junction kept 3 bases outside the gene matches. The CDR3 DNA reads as TGTGCCAGCAGCTTAGAGTGGACTAGCGGGGGCACCGGGGAGCTGTTTTTT. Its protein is CASSLEWTSGGTGELFF.

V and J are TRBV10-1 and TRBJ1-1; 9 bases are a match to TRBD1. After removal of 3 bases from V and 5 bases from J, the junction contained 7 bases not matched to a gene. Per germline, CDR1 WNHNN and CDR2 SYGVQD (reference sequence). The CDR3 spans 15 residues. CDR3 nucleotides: TGCGCCAGCAGTGATTTTAACAGGGGGCATACTGAAGCTTTCTTT. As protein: CASSDFNRGHTEAFF.

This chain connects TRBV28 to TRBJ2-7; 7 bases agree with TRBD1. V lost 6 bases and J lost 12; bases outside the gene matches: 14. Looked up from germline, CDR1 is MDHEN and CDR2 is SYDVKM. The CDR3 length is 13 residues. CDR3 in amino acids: CASRQGGQILTYF. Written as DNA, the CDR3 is TGTGCCAGCAGACAAGGGGGCCAGATTCTTACGTACTTC.

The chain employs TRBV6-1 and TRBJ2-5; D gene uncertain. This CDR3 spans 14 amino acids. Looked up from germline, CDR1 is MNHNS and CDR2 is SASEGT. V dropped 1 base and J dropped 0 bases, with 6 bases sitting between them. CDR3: CASSEGSYQETQYF. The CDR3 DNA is TGTGCCAGCAGTGAAGGGTCGTACCAAGAGACCCAGTACTTC.

In DNA, the CDR3 is TGCGCCAGCAGCCCGACAGGGTCCTCTGATTACGAGCAGTACTTC. Translated: CASSPTGSSDYEQYF. The chain joins TRBV4-1 to TRBJ2-7; the match to TRBD1 covers 7 bases. The CDR3 has 15 residues. Per germline, CDR1 MGHRA and CDR2 YSYEKL. Losses at the gene ends were 4 bases for V and 4 bases for J; bases not matched to a gene: 10.

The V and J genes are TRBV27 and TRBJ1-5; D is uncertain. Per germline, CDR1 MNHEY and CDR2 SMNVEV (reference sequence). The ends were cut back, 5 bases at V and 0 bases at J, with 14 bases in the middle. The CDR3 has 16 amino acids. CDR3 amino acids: CASSPLGFYSNQPQHF. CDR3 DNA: TGTGCCAGCAGTCCCCTTGGGTTTTATAGCAATCAGCCCCAGCATTTT.

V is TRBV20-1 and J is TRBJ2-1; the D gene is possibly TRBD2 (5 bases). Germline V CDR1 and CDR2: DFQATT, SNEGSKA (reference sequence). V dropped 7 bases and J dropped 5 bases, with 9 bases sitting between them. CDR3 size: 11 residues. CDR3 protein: CSGLPHNEQFF. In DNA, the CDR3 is TGCAGTGGACTACCGCACAATGAGCAGTTCTTC.

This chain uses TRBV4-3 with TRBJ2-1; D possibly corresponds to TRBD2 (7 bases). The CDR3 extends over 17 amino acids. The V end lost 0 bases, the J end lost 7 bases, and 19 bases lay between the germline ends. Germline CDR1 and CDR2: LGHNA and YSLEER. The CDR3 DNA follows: TGCGCCAGCAGCCAAGATAGGGGGGGTATCCTAATGAATGAGCAGTTCTTC. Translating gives CASSQDRGGILMNEQFF.

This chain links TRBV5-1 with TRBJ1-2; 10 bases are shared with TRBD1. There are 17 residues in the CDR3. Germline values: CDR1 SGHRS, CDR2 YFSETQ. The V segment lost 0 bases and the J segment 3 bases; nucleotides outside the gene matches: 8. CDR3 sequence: CASSLEGQGIFDYGYTF. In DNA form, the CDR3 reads TGCGCCAGCAGCTTGGAGGGACAGGGGATCTTCGACTATGGCTACACCTTC. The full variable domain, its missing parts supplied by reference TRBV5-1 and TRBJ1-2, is KAGVTQTPRYLIKTRGQQVTLSCSPISGHRSVSWYQQTPGQGLQFLFEYFSETQRNKGNFPGRFSGRQFSNSRSEMNVSTLELGDSALYLCASSLEGQGIFDYGYTFGSGTRLTVV.

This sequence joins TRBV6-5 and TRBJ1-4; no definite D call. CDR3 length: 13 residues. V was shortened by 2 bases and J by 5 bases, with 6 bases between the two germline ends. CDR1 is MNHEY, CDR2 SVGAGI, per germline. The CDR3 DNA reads TGTGCCAGCAGTTACCGCCGAAATGAAAAACTGTTTTTT. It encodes CASSYRRNEKLFF.

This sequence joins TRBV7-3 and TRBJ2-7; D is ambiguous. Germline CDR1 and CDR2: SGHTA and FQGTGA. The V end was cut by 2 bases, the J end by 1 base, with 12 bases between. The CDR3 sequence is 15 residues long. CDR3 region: CASSLRAETSYEQYF. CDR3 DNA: TGTGCCAGCAGCTTACGGGCAGAAACGTCCTACGAGCAGTACTTC.